These 15 T cell receptor beta chains came from one sample sequenced in a study of CD8+CD57+ T cells in acquired aplastic anemia. Template material for TCR beta VDJ and CDR3 profiling consisted of genomic DNA. One entry per CDR3 protein results from TCRdb running MiXCR on the reads. The profile shows around 210,000 distinct CDR3 sequences, approximately 65% of them singletons. Only patients with CD8+CD57+ cell expansion on flow cytometry were chosen for sequencing. The source material was sorted CD4+, CD8+, or CD8+CD57+ T cells (not recorded which) from PBMCs. The receptors were gathered from a human donor with aplastic anemia.

The chain is built from TRBV7-2 and TRBJ2-5; maybe TRBD2 (6 bases). In germline, CDR1 is SGHTA, CDR2 FQGNSA. The CDR3 is 14 residues long. The germline V and J ends were trimmed by 2 bases and 2 bases, with 9 bases remaining between them. The CDR3 DNA sequence: TGTGCCAGCAGCTTAAGGAGCGGGCAAGAGACCCAGTACTTC. Translation gives CASSLRSGQETQYF.

The chain joins TRBV12-3 or TRBV12-4 to TRBJ1-3, with D uncertain. This CDR3 is 19 amino acids long. With 6 bases removed from V and 0 bases from J, the gap between germline ends came to 24 bases. CDR3 in amino acids: CASSLFLTHQDYSGNTIYF. The DNA for the CDR3 is TGTGCCAGCAGCTTGTTCCTTACCCACCAGGACTACTCTGGAAACACCATATATTTT.

The chain joins TRBV10-1 to TRBJ1-6; 10 bases map to TRBD1. The CDR3 contains 14 residues. CDR1 and CDR2 from the germline V gene are WNHNN and SYGVQD (reference sequence). J lost 10 bases, V lost 8 bases, and 8 bases had no gene match. Here the CDR3 DNA reads TGCGCCAGCCCGTTAGGGACAGGGGTGTCACCCCTCCACTTT. This codes for CASPLGTGVSPLHF.

The chain has TRBV5-1 and TRBJ1-2; unclear D gene. V was trimmed by 3 bases and J by 8 bases, leaving 14 bases between them. The CDR3 loop spans 13 amino acids. Germline V gene sequence: CDR1 SGHRS, CDR2 YFSETQ. CDR3: CASSSPQADGYTF. The CDR3 DNA reads TGCGCCAGCAGCTCCCCCCAGGCGGACGGCTACACCTTC.

The rearrangement joins TRBV20-1 to TRBJ2-3; TRBD1 aligns across 8 bases. V lost 3 bases, J lost 4 bases, and 9 bases stayed unmatched. Germline-derived CDR1 and CDR2 are DFQATT and SNEGSKA (reference sequence). This CDR3 comprises 15 residues. CDR3 loop: CSASRGRGPSDTQYF. CDR3 nucleotides: TGCAGTGCTAGTCGCGGCAGGGGGCCTTCAGATACGCAGTATTTT.

The chain employs TRBV19 and TRBJ1-6; 7 bases line up with TRBD1. The germline CDR1 and CDR2 sequences are LNHDA and SQIVND (reference sequence). The CDR3 covers 16 residues. V shed 6 bases, J shed 7 bases, and the junction held 12 bases outside the gene matches. CDR3 sequence: CASSTTTGMGNSPLHF. CDR3 DNA: TGTGCCAGTAGCACTACGACAGGGATGGGAAATTCACCCCTCCACTTT.

The chain employs TRBV19 and TRBJ2-1; weak D call: TRBD2 (5 bases). The V and J ends lost 9 bases and 0 bases respectively, with 18 bases between them. The CDR3 consists of 16 residues. Germline V gene lookup returns CDR1 LNHDA and CDR2 SQIVND (reference sequence). The CDR3 reads CASSVDSAGSYNEQFF. CDR3 coding DNA: TGTGCCAGCAGCGTAGACTCGGCGGGCTCCTACAATGAGCAGTTCTTC.

The chain has TRBV12-3 or TRBV12-4 and TRBJ2-4; D ambiguous. Deletions cut 6 bases from V and 0 bases from J, with 9 bases between. The CDR3 length is 14 residues. CDR3 loop: CASSRAVAKNIQYF. In nucleotides, the CDR3 is TGTGCCAGCAGCCGCGCGGTAGCCAAAAACATTCAGTACTTC.

This clonotype was seen once. This rearrangement joins TRBV7-2 to TRBJ2-3; TRBD2 matches 11 bases. Germline V CDR1 and CDR2: SGHTA, FQGNSA. The V segment lost 2 bases and the J segment 3 bases; nucleotides outside the gene matches: 4. This CDR3 spans 16 amino acids. For the CDR3, the DNA is TGTGCCAGCAGCTTAAGACTAGCGGGGATAACAGATACGCAGTATTTT. Amino acid sequence: CASSLRLAGITDTQYF.

The V and J genes are TRBV9 and TRBJ2-1; perhaps D is TRBD1 or TRBD2 (7 bases each). The CDR3 is 15 amino acids. Trimming cost V 0 bases and J 7 bases, with 14 bases left between them. Germline values: CDR1 SGDLS, CDR2 YYNGEE. CDR3 sequence: CASSVDLRGGNEQFF. The CDR3 nucleotides read TGTGCCAGCAGCGTAGATCTCAGGGGGGGGAATGAGCAGTTCTTC.

The chain carries TRBV6-4 and TRBJ2-3; D uncertain. CDR1 and CDR2 from the germline V gene are MRHNA and SNTAGT. Between the trimmed V and J ends, which lost 6 bases and 2 bases, there was a span of 9 bases. CDR3 length: 13 residues. DNA of the CDR3: TGTGCCAGCAGGGATGAGTACACAGATACGCAGTATTTT. Amino acids: CASRDEYTDTQYF.

The chain carries TRBV19 and TRBJ1-5, with 8 bases matching TRBD1. The CDR3 spans 14 residues. Germline CDR1 and CDR2: LNHDA and SQIVND (reference sequence). V lost 4 bases and J lost 5; bases outside the gene matches: 4. Written as DNA, the CDR3 is TGTGCCAGTAGTACGGACAGGGAACATCAGCCCCAGCATTTT. Translated, it gives CASSTDREHQPQHF.

The chain combines TRBV2 with TRBJ1-1; D possibly corresponds to TRBD1 (6 bases). This CDR3 has 12 residues. Germline-derived CDR1 and CDR2 are SNHLY and FYNNEI. V was shortened by 10 bases and J by 8 bases, with 17 bases between the two germline ends. In nucleotides, the CDR3 is TGTGCCATCAGGAAAGCCGGACAGGAAGCTTTCTTT. It encodes CAIRKAGQEAFF.

In its sample, this clonotype was seen a few times. The genes are TRBV2 and TRBJ2-7, with 7 bases identical to TRBD1. The CDR3 has 11 amino acids. CDR1 and CDR2 (germline): SNHLY, FYNNEI. The junction had 7 bases not matched to a gene; V was cut back by 10 bases and J by 7 bases. The chain's CDR3 is CATRQGGEQYF. The CDR3 DNA sequence: TGTGCCACGCGACAGGGCGGGGAGCAGTACTTC.

The chain has TRBV12-3 or TRBV12-4 and TRBJ1-6; no definite D call. There are 14 residues in the CDR3. Trimming took off 4 bases at V and 3 bases at J, with 7 bases between the two ends. This chain's CDR3 is CASSSAYYNSPLHF. For the CDR3, the DNA is TGTGCCAGCAGTTCAGCATACTATAATTCACCCCTCCACTTT.